Listed below are T cell receptor beta chains from one sample, sequenced in a study of cytomegalovirus exposure and HLA in healthy donors. Assay used: immunoSEQ multiplex PCR; TCRdb lists only in-frame clones, some missing. Here the sample spans 85,000 to 100,000 clones, about 80% being singletons. The sample taken for sequencing was PBMCs. The receptors originated from a female donor in good health and CMV-seropositive. Each CDR3 is given with its conserved first and last residue. A D gene is named only where the DNA matches it firmly. Size values are once, few and many counts, or a class for expanded clones, and some rows have none.

cdr3_aa cdr3_nt d_call clone_size j_call v_call
CASSPRQGSGYEQYF TGTGCTAGCAGCCCTCGACAGGGGTCGGGATACGAGCAGTACTTC TRBD1 NA TRBJ2-7 TRBV7-7
CASSFGTGKEKLFF TGTGCCAGCAGCTTCGGGACAGGGAAGGAAAAACTGTTTTTT TRBD1 few TRBJ1-4 TRBV7-2
CASSISAGQNNQPQHF TGTGCCAGTAGTATCTCTGCCGGACAGAACAATCAGCCCCAGCATTTT NA NA TRBJ1-5 TRBV19
CASSFGTVIGELFF TGTGCCAGCAGTTTTGGGACAGTGATCGGGGAGCTGTTTTTT TRBD1 NA TRBJ2-2 TRBV28
CASSISSYNEQFF TGTGCCAGCAGCATTAGCTCCTACAATGAGCAGTTCTTC NA NA TRBJ2-1 TRBV9
CASSELVSSTDTQYF TGTGCCAGCAGTGAATTAGTATCTAGCACAGATACGCAGTATTTT NA NA TRBJ2-3 TRBV6-1
CASSFIPTGEDEQYF TGTGCCAGCAGCTTTATTCCGACAGGGGAAGACGAGCAGTACTTC TRBD1 NA TRBJ2-7 TRBV5-5
CAILSGIGDNEQFF TGTGCCATTCTTAGCGGGATCGGCGACAATGAGCAGTTCTTC TRBD2 NA TRBJ2-1 TRBV10-3
CASTTGGAVTEAFF TGTGCCAGTACCACAGGGGGCGCGGTCACTGAAGCTTTCTTT TRBD1 NA TRBJ1-1 TRBV19
CASSFLSGGRNSPLHF TGCGCCAGCAGCTTCCTGTCCGGGGGTCGGAATTCACCCCTCCACTTT NA NA TRBJ1-6 TRBV4-1
CASSSPTSWGYEQYF TGTGCCAGCAGCTCACCGACTAGCTGGGGCTACGAGCAGTACTTC TRBD2 NA TRBJ2-7 TRBV11-2
CATGKGGWLGGELFF TGTGCCACCGGGAAGGGCGGGTGGTTGGGCGGGGAGCTGTTTTTT NA NA TRBJ2-2 TRBV15
CASRDRGGIQYF TGTGCCAGTAGGGACAGGGGCGGCATTCAGTACTTC TRBD1 NA TRBJ2-4 TRBV19
CASSQGGRGDQETQYF TGTGCCAGCAGCCAAGGAGGCAGGGGAGATCAAGAGACCCAGTACTTC NA few TRBJ2-5 TRBV4-2
CASSQPGQPAYEQYF TGCGCCAGCAGTCAGCCTGGACAGCCAGCCTACGAGCAGTACTTC NA NA TRBJ2-7 TRBV23-1
CASSQDVGRDNGYTF TGCGCCAGCAGCCAAGATGTCGGCAGGGATAATGGCTACACCTTC NA NA TRBJ1-2 TRBV4-1
CSVGDRGYEQYF TGCAGCGTCGGGGACAGGGGTTACGAGCAGTACTTC TRBD1 NA TRBJ2-7 TRBV29-1
CASSVELRGGTEAFF TGTGCCAGCAGCGTAGAGCTCCGGGGGGGGACTGAAGCTTTCTTT NA NA TRBJ1-1 TRBV9
CASRPQRPDTQYF TGTGCCAGCAGGCCTCAGAGGCCAGATACGCAGTATTTT NA NA TRBJ2-3 TRBV6-5
CASSPDDRNYGYTF TGTGCCAGCAGTCCCGACGACAGGAACTATGGCTACACCTTC NA NA TRBJ1-2 TRBV6-1
CASSPLAGLNNEQFF TGCGCCAGCAGCCCGCTAGCGGGATTGAACAATGAGCAGTTCTTC TRBD2 once TRBJ2-1 TRBV5-1
CASSFPRLAGVRSAQYF TGTGCCAGCAGTTTCCCACGACTAGCGGGAGTGAGGAGTGCGCAGTATTTT TRBD2 NA TRBJ2-3 TRBV28
CAWSLSTGGGYGYTF TGTGCCTGGAGTCTCTCAACAGGGGGCGGATATGGCTACACCTTC TRBD1 NA TRBJ1-2 TRBV30
CAITMGPYPYEQYF TGTGCCATCACCATGGGGCCCTACCCCTACGAGCAGTACTTC NA once TRBJ2-7 TRBV10-3
CASSLASSGYTDTQYF TGTGCCAGCAGCTTGGCCTCTAGCGGGTACACAGATACGCAGTATTTT TRBD2 NA TRBJ2-3 TRBV5-6
CASSVGGGLTYEQYF TGTGCCAGCAGCGTAGGCGGGGGGCTTACCTACGAGCAGTACTTC TRBD2 NA TRBJ2-7 TRBV9
CAITEGTSGNYEQYF TGTGCCATCACCGAAGGGACTAGCGGGAACTACGAGCAGTACTTC TRBD2 NA TRBJ2-7 TRBV10-3
CASSFGLTTTSYNEQFF TGCGCCAGCAGCTTTGGCCTGACTACTACCTCCTACAATGAGCAGTTCTTC NA NA TRBJ2-1 TRBV5-1
CASSLPGGIYGYTF TGTGCCAGCAGCTTACCCGGGGGGATCTATGGCTACACCTTC NA NA TRBJ1-2 TRBV13
CASSVNIYNEQFF TGTGCCAGCAGCGTAAATATTTACAATGAGCAGTTCTTC NA NA TRBJ2-1 TRBV9
CASRFIAVGTDTQYF TGTGCCAGCAGATTCATAGCGGTTGGCACAGATACGCAGTATTTT NA NA TRBJ2-3 TRBV2
CASSIDRIDGYTF TGTGCCAGTAGTATAGACAGGATCGATGGCTACACCTTC NA NA TRBJ1-2 TRBV19
CASSTPGAGGAWYTQYF TGTGCCAGCAGCACCCCCGGAGCGGGGGGGGCCTGGTATACGCAGTATTTT TRBD2 once TRBJ2-3 TRBV7-9
CATGPEAFF TGTGCCACTGGGCCTGAAGCTTTCTTT NA NA TRBJ1-1 TRBV6-6
CASSSGRGSNQPQHF TGTGCCAGCAGCTCGGGGAGGGGGAGCAATCAGCCCCAGCATTTT NA once TRBJ1-5 TRBV5-6
CASSGQAYGYTF TGTGCCAGCAGTGGACAAGCCTATGGCTACACCTTC NA NA TRBJ1-2 TRBV28
CASSDPATGSSGANVLTF TGTGCCAGCAGTGACCCGGCGACGGGGAGCTCTGGGGCCAACGTCCTGACTTTC NA NA TRBJ2-6 TRBV6-4
CAGSGSGRSNEQFF TGTGCCGGCAGCGGCAGCGGGAGATCTAATGAGCAGTTCTTC TRBD2 NA TRBJ2-1 TRBV7-3
CASSLNGQGLYEQYF TGTGCCAGCAGCCTCAATGGACAGGGTCTCTACGAGCAGTACTTC TRBD1 NA TRBJ2-7 TRBV7-9
CASRGLGAGYGYTF TGTGCCAGTAGAGGATTGGGCGCTGGCTATGGCTACACCTTC NA NA TRBJ1-2 TRBV19
CTDGLAGVQFF TGCACCGATGGACTAGCGGGGGTGCAGTTCTTC TRBD2 NA TRBJ2-1 TRBV29-1
CASSLDSGRVTYEQYF TGTGCCAGCAGCTTGGATTCGGGCAGGGTTACCTACGAGCAGTACTTC NA NA TRBJ2-7 TRBV5-4